The next 24 T cell receptor beta chains were all read from a single sample in a study of cytomegalovirus exposure and HLA in healthy donors. A multiplex PCR was run with 60 Vbeta primers and 13 Jbeta primers. The table came from immunoSEQ multiplex PCR; TCRdb's copy has only in-frame clones and leaves some out. The sample consists of over 150,000 clones, about 80% of them appearing once. The sequencing sample was made of PBMCs. The source of these receptors is a woman under 40 in good health and CMV-seropositive.

V usage is TRBV4-1 and J usage is TRBJ2-7; weak D call: TRBD1 (6 bases). With 1 base removed from V and 2 bases from J, the gap between germline ends came to 18 bases. CDR1 and CDR2 from the germline V gene are MGHRA and YSYEKL. The CDR3 extends over 17 amino acids. The CDR3 bases are TGCGCCAGCAGCCAAGGGACAGAAGGGCCAGGCGCCTACGAGCAGTACTTC. Translation gives CASSQGTEGPGAYEQYF.

The chain uses TRBV7-8 and TRBJ2-7; a weak D match, TRBD1 (6 bases). Per the germline V gene, CDR1 is SGHVS and CDR2 is FQNEAQ. CDR3 size: 15 residues. Trimming cost V 5 bases and J 2 bases, with 16 bases left between them. The CDR3 region is CASSPLTGVTYEQYF. The CDR3 DNA reads TGTGCCAGCAGCCCGCTGACAGGCGTTACCTACGAGCAGTACTTC.

The V call is TRBV4-3, the J call TRBJ1-1; 8 nucleotides align to TRBD1. V was pared by 1 base and J by 2 bases, with 3 bases of the junction left unmatched. The CDR3 is 15 residues long. Germline-derived CDR1 and CDR2 are LGHNA and YSLEER. This chain's CDR3 is CASSQGQGKNTEAFF. The CDR3 bases are TGCGCCAGCAGCCAAGGACAGGGGAAAAACACTGAAGCTTTCTTT.

This rearrangement joins TRBV11-3 to TRBJ2-7, with 10 positions matching TRBD2. In germline, CDR1 is SGHNT, CDR2 YENEEA. The J segment lost 4 bases and the V segment lost 4 bases, leaving 7 bases of the junction unmatched. The CDR3 is 15 residues long. CDR3 in DNA: TGTGCCAGCAGCTCCTCTAGCGGGAGTGAATACGAGCAGTACTTC. Residues: CASSSSSGSEYEQYF.

In its sample, this clone was seen once. The chain links TRBV19 to TRBJ1-1, with D uncertain. Germline V lookup: CDR1 LNHDA, CDR2 SQIVND (reference sequence). V lost 7 bases to trimming and J lost 1 base, with 13 bases between them. CDR3 length: 14 residues. CDR3 sequence (DNA): TGTGCCAGTAAGAGGGAACTCCGGAACACTGAAGCTTTCTTT. Translating it yields CASKRELRNTEAFF.

Only one count was recorded for this clone. The chain employs TRBV6-4 and TRBJ1-5; D is undetermined. CDR3 size: 13 residues. Germline V gene lookup returns CDR1 MRHNA and CDR2 SNTAGT. Trimming removed 6 bases at V and 3 bases at J, with 9 bases between. The CDR3 DNA sequence: TGTGCCAGCAGCACAGAGATCAATCAGCCCCAGCATTTT. Its protein is CASSTEINQPQHF.

In its sample, this clone was seen many times. The gene calls are TRBV25-1 and TRBJ2-3, with a weak D call TRBD1 (6 bases). In germline, CDR1 is MGHDK, CDR2 SYGVNS. Trimming took 7 bases from V and 2 from J, leaving 10 bases between them. This CDR3 spans 13 amino acids. For the CDR3, the DNA is TGTGCCAGCAACGGACAGATCACAGATACGCAGTATTTT. This sequence encodes CASNGQITDTQYF. Full variable domain (rest looked up from reference TRBV25-1 and TRBJ2-3): EADIYQTPRYLVIGTGKKITLECSQTMGHDKMYWYQQDPGMELHLIHYSYGVNSTEKGDLSSESTVSRIRTEHFPLTLESARPSHTSQYLCASNGQITDTQYFGPGTRLTVL.

A few counts support this clone. The rearrangement links TRBV11-2 to TRBJ2-7; the D gene is possibly TRBD1 (9 bases). The CDR3 is 15 residues long. Germline V gives CDR1 SGHAT, CDR2 FQNNGV. V was clipped by 5 bases and J by 6 bases, with 20 bases between them. The CDR3 region is CASSPGGTGTSEQYF. CDR3 sequence (DNA): TGTGCCAGCAGCCCGGGCGGGACAGGGACTAGCGAGCAGTACTTC.

This clone has more than one count but fewer than ten. The V and J genes are TRBV7-2 and TRBJ2-7; possible D gene TRBD1, 6 bases. CDR1 and CDR2 from the germline V gene are SGHTA and FQGNSA. The CDR3 length is 11 residues. V lost 5 bases and J 5 bases, leaving 7 bases between the germline ends. This chain's CDR3 is CASSHRDEQYF. CDR3 nucleotide sequence: TGTGCCAGCAGCCACAGGGACGAGCAGTACTTC.

This chain uses TRBV5-4 with TRBJ2-7; possibly TRBD2 for D (6 bases). Germline V CDR1 and CDR2: SGHNT, YYREEE (reference sequence). CDR3 length: 13 residues. Trimming took off 4 bases at V and 2 bases at J, with 10 bases between the two ends. The CDR3 here is CASSRSSAYEQYF. The CDR3 DNA follows: TGTGCCAGCAGCCGGTCTAGCGCCTACGAGCAGTACTTC.

The table lists this clone with a count of one. The CDR3 sequence is CSVEKDRNYGYTF. The CDR3 DNA reads TGCAGCGTGGAAAAGGACAGAAACTATGGCTACACCTTC. The chain joins TRBV29-1 to TRBJ1-2; tentative D call: TRBD1 (6 bases). Germline V gives CDR1 SQVTM, CDR2 ANQGSEA. CDR3 length equals 13 residues. Trimming shortened V by 6 bases and J by 2 bases, and 13 bases separated the two germline ends.

The gene calls are TRBV6-9 and TRBJ1-5, with 10 nucleotides matching TRBD1. The germline CDR1 and CDR2 sequences are MNHGY and SVAAGI. The CDR3 length is 14 residues. The ends lost 8 bases at V and 5 bases at J; junction bases unmatched: 6. Here the CDR3 DNA reads TGTGCCAGCCGCGGGACAGGGGAGGATCAGCCCCAGCATTTT. This sequence encodes CASRGTGEDQPQHF.

This clone is a singleton in its sample. V is TRBV7-2 and J is TRBJ1-5; 7 bases fit TRBD1. With V trimmed by 1 base and J by 5 bases, 5 bases remained unmatched. CDR1 and CDR2 (germline): SGHTA, FQGNSA. The CDR3 sequence is 15 residues long. The DNA of the CDR3 is TGTGCCAGCAGCTTAGGGTCAGGGGGGTATCAGCCCCAGCATTTT. As protein: CASSLGSGGYQPQHF.

The chain has TRBV4-1 and TRBJ2-3; TRBD2 is a possible D gene (6 bases). Germline CDR1 is MGHRA and CDR2 is YSYEKL. This CDR3 region has 15 residues. Trimming cost V 0 bases and J 6 bases, with 13 bases left between them. The CDR3 sequence is CASSQDTSPWDTQYF. Here the CDR3 DNA reads TGCGCCAGCAGCCAAGATACTAGCCCATGGGATACGCAGTATTTT.

In this sample, this clone turned up a few times. The chain recombines TRBV28 with TRBJ1-2; D not certain. CDR1 MDHEN and CDR2 SYDVKM come from the germline V gene. The ends were cut back, 6 bases at V and 4 bases at J, with 3 bases in the middle. The CDR3 runs 10 residues. The chain's CDR3 is CASSRYGYTF. The CDR3 bases are TGTGCCAGCAGCCGCTATGGCTACACCTTC.

The chain uses TRBV5-1 and TRBJ2-1, with TRBD2 identical over 10 bases. Germline CDR1 and CDR2: SGHRS and YFSETQ. The CDR3 extends over 15 amino acids. V was clipped by 4 bases and J by 8 bases; unmatched bases: 9. The chain's CDR3 is CASSPWTSGGDEQFF. Written as DNA, the CDR3 is TGCGCCAGCAGCCCGTGGACTAGCGGCGGGGATGAGCAGTTCTTC.

The sample holds one count of this clone. This chain joins TRBV28 and TRBJ1-1; maybe TRBD1 (5 bases). Trimming removed 2 bases from V and 12 bases from J, with 13 bases in between. Germline CDR1 is MDHEN and CDR2 is SYDVKM. The CDR3 runs to 12 residues. The CDR3 DNA reads as TGTGCCAGCAGTTTAGGCAGGGCGGGAACTTTCTTT. Encoded protein: CASSLGRAGTFF.

The J gene is TRBJ1-2, the V gene TRBV28; D gene uncertain. The CDR3 is 15 residues long. Germline V gives CDR1 MDHEN, CDR2 SYDVKM. V shed 3 bases and J shed 7 bases, with 18 bases lying between them. The CDR3 bases are TGTGCCAGCAGTTTGGTAGTGAGCTTAACTACTGGCTACACCTTC. This encodes CASSLVVSLTTGYTF.

The CDR3 spells CASSFISGRFPSSYEQYF. The CDR3 nucleotides read TGTGCCAGCAGCTTTATTAGCGGGAGGTTTCCAAGCTCCTACGAGCAGTACTTC. This rearrangement joins TRBV21-1 to TRBJ2-7; the table's D gene call, TRBD2, was not cross checked with the DNA. TRBV21-1 is given as a pseudogene. The CDR3 loop spans 18 amino acids.

This sequence joins TRBV30 and TRBJ1-2, with D perhaps matching TRBD1 (5 bases). V lost 7 bases and J lost 7, with 10 bases in between. The CDR3 contains 10 residues. Germline CDR1 GTSNPN, CDR2 SVGIG (reference sequence). The CDR3 DNA is TGTGCCTTCCGAAGGGGTGGCTACACCTTC. This translates into CAFRRGGYTF. Drawing the rest from reference TRBV30 and TRBJ1-2, the complete variable domain is SQTIHQWPATLVQPVGSPLSLECTVEGTSNPNLYWYRQAAGRGLQLLFYSVGIGQISSEVPQNLSASRPQDRQFILSSKKLLLSDSGFYLCAFRRGGYTFGSGTRLTVV.

The gene calls are TRBV29-1 and TRBJ2-7; D is perhaps TRBD2 (5 bases). Germline lookup yields CDR1 SQVTM and CDR2 ANQGSEA. The V end was cut by 0 bases, the J end by 5 bases, with 14 bases between. The CDR3 consists of 14 residues. Here the CDR3 reads CSVEDGAGDDEQYF. In DNA, the CDR3 is TGCAGCGTTGAAGACGGCGCGGGCGACGACGAGCAGTACTTC.

This rearrangement joins TRBV27 to TRBJ2-7, with D tentatively TRBD1 (6 bases). Between the trimmed V and J ends, which lost 6 bases and 3 bases, there was a span of 15 bases. The CDR3 totals 14 residues. Germline V gene lookup returns CDR1 MNHEY and CDR2 SMNVEV (reference sequence). CDR3 nucleotides: TGTGCCAGCAGCCCGGACAGCCTAGGCTACGAGCAGTACTTC. Translated, it gives CASSPDSLGYEQYF.

This clone has a handful of counts. This sequence joins TRBV5-1 and TRBJ2-5; 8 nucleotides line up with TRBD2. The CDR3 contains 16 residues. V lost 0 bases, J lost 3 bases, and 7 bases stayed unmatched. Germline CDR1 reads SGHRS; CDR2 reads YFSETQ. CDR3 in DNA: TGCGCCAGCAGCTTGGCCGGCGGGAGGAACAAAGAGACCCAGTACTTC. Translation: CASSLAGGRNKETQYF.

V gene TRBV5-4 combines with J gene TRBJ2-3; possibly TRBD1 for D (7 bases). The V gene's germline CDR1 is SGHNT and CDR2 YYREEE (reference sequence). The CDR3 extends over 16 amino acids. Trimming cost V 0 bases and J 3 bases, with 14 bases left between them. The CDR3 coding sequence is TGTGCCAGCAGCTTGGTGGAGGGGGCAGGGACAGATACGCAGTATTTT. Translating it yields CASSLVEGAGTDTQYF.